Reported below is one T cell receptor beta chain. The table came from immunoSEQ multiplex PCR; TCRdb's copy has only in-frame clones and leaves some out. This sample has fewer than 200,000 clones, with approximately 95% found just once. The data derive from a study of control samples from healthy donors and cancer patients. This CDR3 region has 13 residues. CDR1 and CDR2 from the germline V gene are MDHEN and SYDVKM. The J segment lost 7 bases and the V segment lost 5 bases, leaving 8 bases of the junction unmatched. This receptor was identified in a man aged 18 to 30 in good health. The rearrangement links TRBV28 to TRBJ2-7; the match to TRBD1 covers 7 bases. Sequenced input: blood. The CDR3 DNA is TGTGCCAGCAGTAGACAGGGTTTTCGGGAGCAGTACTTC. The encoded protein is CASSRQGFREQYF.